A single sample gave rise to the 18 T cell receptor beta chains below, sequenced in a study of spatial heterogeneity in lung cancer. The time point denotes: blood at routine non-recurrence follow-up after resection. TCRdb re-derived calls from the 5' RACE reads in MiXCR, one entry per CDR3 protein. The sample has roughly 72,000 distinct CDR3 sequences; roughly 8.9% are singletons. This sample comprised PBMCs, obtained at follow-up. Source of these receptors: a female donor with early-stage non-small cell lung cancer.

This sequence joins TRBV5-5 and TRBJ2-7; 7 bases are a match to TRBD1. CDR3 length: 16 amino acids. CDR1 SGHKS and CDR2 YYEKEE come from the germline V gene (reference sequence). J gave up 1 base and V 0 bases, and 7 bases lay outside the gene matches. The CDR3 nucleotides read TGTGCCAGCAGCTTGGACAGGGGCGAAGCTTCCTACGAGCAGTACTTC. Its translation is CASSLDRGEASYEQYF.

V usage is TRBV28 and J usage is TRBJ1-1, with D possibly being TRBD1 (6 bases). The CDR3 consists of 14 residues. The V and J ends lost 3 bases and 9 bases respectively, with 17 bases between them. From germline, CDR1 is MDHEN and CDR2 SYDVKM. The CDR3 spells CASSLQGQGVQAFF. DNA of the CDR3: TGTGCCAGCAGTTTGCAGGGGCAGGGCGTGCAAGCTTTCTTT.

The rearrangement links TRBV7-9 to TRBJ1-4; 7 bases are shared with TRBD1. The germline gives CDR1 SEHNR, CDR2 FQNEAQ (reference sequence). Trimming cost V 6 bases and J 6 bases; bases outside gene matches: 7. The CDR3 sequence is 14 residues long. CDR3 nucleotides: TGTGCCAGCAGATCGGGGACAGCGGATGAAAAACTGTTTTTT. Translating it yields CASRSGTADEKLFF.

This clonotype was recorded at least ten times. The chain has TRBV5-1 and TRBJ2-7; TRBD1 is a possible D gene (6 bases). The CDR3 totals 14 residues. Germline V gives CDR1 SGHRS, CDR2 YFSETQ. V lost 3 bases, J lost 6 bases, and 16 bases lay in between. The CDR3 sequence: CASSYGDTLSEQYF. DNA for the CDR3: TGCGCCAGCAGCTACGGGGACACCTTATCCGAGCAGTACTTC.

V gene TRBV6-2 or TRBV6-3 combines with J gene TRBJ2-1; no reliable D call. Per germline, CDR1 MNHEY and CDR2 SVGEGT. This CDR3 is built from 17 residues. V was pared by 2 bases and J by 2 bases, with 16 bases between. The CDR3 is CASSYPGRRRPYNEQFF. The CDR3 DNA reads TGTGCCAGCAGTTACCCGGGCCGTCGTAGGCCCTACAATGAGCAGTTCTTC.

This clonotype was recorded at least ten times. V gene TRBV10-3 combines with J gene TRBJ2-1; 7 nucleotides line up with TRBD1. The CDR3 is made up of 14 amino acids. Germline CDR1 ENHRY, CDR2 SYGVKD. The V and J ends lost 4 bases and 10 bases, in that order; junction bases with no gene match: 10. CDR3 DNA sequence: TGTGCCATCAGTGGAGCTCTCTCAGGGGGAGAGCAGTTCTTC. This gives the protein CAISGALSGGEQFF.

The genes are TRBV10-3 and TRBJ1-2; tentative D call: TRBD1 (5 bases). The CDR3 covers 14 residues. Germline loops: CDR1 ENHRY, CDR2 SYGVKD. Trimming shortened V by 4 bases and J by 0 bases, and 9 bases separated the two germline ends. The CDR3 region has the DNA TGTGCCATCAGTGCGCAGGGAGCTAACTATGGCTACACCTTC. Translated, it gives CAISAQGANYGYTF.

This sequence joins TRBV19 and TRBJ2-6, with D perhaps TRBD1 (7 bases). Trimming removed 3 bases from V and 4 bases from J, with 16 bases in between. CDR3 size: 17 residues. Germline V gene sequence: CDR1 LNHDA, CDR2 SQIVND (reference sequence). The CDR3 DNA reads as TGTGCCAGTAGTATCTTGGAGGGGGCAAAAGGGGCCAACGTCCTGACTTTC. Protein: CASSILEGAKGANVLTF.

This clonotype has at least ten counts. J is TRBJ1-1 and V is TRBV4-1; 9 positions agree with TRBD1. Germline V gene lookup returns CDR1 MGHRA and CDR2 YSYEKL. The CDR3 runs 14 residues. After removal of 4 bases from V and 2 bases from J, the junction contained 2 bases not matched to a gene. As DNA, the CDR3 is TGCGCCAGCAGCCTGGGACAGGGTAACACTGAAGCTTTCTTT. Translation: CASSLGQGNTEAFF.

This clonotype was recorded at least ten times. DNA for the CDR3: TGTGCCAGCAGACCTAACGGGGTAGCGGGAGTTTACGAGCAGTACTTC. Amino acids: CASRPNGVAGVYEQYF. The chain recombines TRBV27 with TRBJ2-7, with TRBD2 identical over 9 bases. With V trimmed by 6 bases and J by 4 bases, 13 bases remained unmatched. Germline V gives CDR1 MNHEY, CDR2 SMNVEV (reference sequence). The CDR3 loop spans 16 amino acids.

This clonotype came up many times. The chain carries TRBV10-3 and TRBJ2-5, with TRBD1 identical over 10 bases. CDR3 length equals 14 residues. V lost 8 bases, J lost 5 bases, and 8 bases stayed unmatched. Germline values: CDR1 ENHRY, CDR2 SYGVKD. The CDR3 bases are TGTGCCATCGGGGACCCGGACAGGGGGGAGACCCAGTACTTC. This gives the protein CAIGDPDRGETQYF.

The chain joins TRBV6-5 to TRBJ2-3; 7 bases are a match to TRBD2. The V and J ends lost 4 bases and 5 bases, in that order; junction bases with no gene match: 9. The CDR3 length is 15 residues. CDR1 is MNHEY and CDR2 is SVGAGI in the germline V gene. This CDR3 is CASSFQTSLGDTQYF. CDR3 nucleotides: TGTGCCAGCAGTTTCCAGACTAGCCTGGGAGATACGCAGTATTTT.

This chain joins TRBV5-1 and TRBJ2-1, with 8 bases matching TRBD2. J gave up 0 bases and V 2 bases, and 7 bases lay outside the gene matches. Germline-derived CDR1 and CDR2 are SGHRS and YFSETQ. This CDR3 comprises 17 residues. The DNA for the CDR3 is TGCGCCAGCAGCTTTTGGCCGCGGGGGGCCTCCTACAATGAGCAGTTCTTC. Translating gives CASSFWPRGASYNEQFF.

In this sample, this clonotype turned up many times. The chain is built from TRBV4-2 and TRBJ2-2; 7 positions match TRBD2. Trimming at V came to 5 bases and at J to 6 bases, leaving 3 bases not matched to a gene. The CDR3 extends over 13 amino acids. CDR1 and CDR2 (germline): LGHNA, YNFKEQ. DNA of the CDR3: TGTGCCAGCAGCAGCGGGAAGGCCGGGGAGCTGTTTTTT. It codes for CASSSGKAGELFF.

The sample holds many counts of this clonotype. The rearrangement joins TRBV25-1 to TRBJ2-5; 8 bases are shared with TRBD1. Trimming took 1 base from V and 3 from J; bases not matched to a gene: 7. Germline CDR1 is MGHDK and CDR2 is SYGVNS. The CDR3 has 16 amino acids. CDR3 in amino acids: CASSELRRDRKETQYF. The CDR3 bases are TGTGCCAGCAGTGAATTGAGGCGGGACAGGAAAGAGACCCAGTACTTC. The full variable domain, rest sourced from reference TRBV25-1 and TRBJ2-5, is EADIYQTPRYLVIGTGKKITLECSQTMGHDKMYWYQQDPGMELHLIHYSYGVNSTEKGDLSSESTVSRIRTEHFPLTLESARPSHTSQYLCASSELRRDRKETQYFGPGTRLLVL.

A note on this clonotype: A much bigger clone sits one base away, suggesting this may be a read error. The J gene is TRBJ2-4, the V gene TRBV19; TRBD1 might be the D (5 bases). The CDR3 is made up of 13 amino acids. In germline, CDR1 is LNHDA, CDR2 SQIVND (reference sequence). Trimming removed 3 bases at V and 12 bases at J, with 15 bases between. CDR3 amino acids: CASSIAVGVTQYF. The CDR3 bases are TGTGCCAGTAGTATCGCGGTAGGGGTTACTCAGTACTTC. Complete variable domain (other parts from reference TRBV19 and TRBJ2-4): DGGITQSPKYLFRKEGQNVTLSCEQNLNHDAMYWYRQDPGQGLRLIYYSQIVNDFQKGDIAEGYSVSREKKESFPLTVTSAQKNPTAFYLCASSIAVGVTQYFGAGTRLSVL.

A few counts support this clonotype. The chain combines TRBV25-1 with TRBJ2-3; D remains ambiguous. The ends were cut back, 3 bases at V and 2 bases at J, with 0 bases in the middle. The CDR3 covers 11 residues. Germline V gives CDR1 MGHDK, CDR2 SYGVNS. The CDR3 coding sequence is TGTGCCAGCAGTGACACAGATACGCAGTATTTT. The encoded protein is CASSDTDTQYF.

This clonotype came up many times. J is TRBJ1-1 and V is TRBV20-1; D not resolved. Trimming cost V 3 bases and J 0 bases, with 14 bases left between them. From germline, CDR1 is DFQATT and CDR2 SNEGSKA (reference sequence). This CDR3 has 15 residues. The CDR3 nucleotides are TGCAGTGCTAGGGGTGGAAATCGTATGAACACTGAAGCTTTCTTT. Protein: CSARGGNRMNTEAFF.